A single sample gave rise to the 15 T cell receptor beta chains below, sequenced in a study of beta chain features in type 1 diabetes. All of the isolated RNA was reverse transcribed, so expressed TCRB transcripts were sequenced. Some clones are missing from TCRdb's copy, which holds only in-frame ones; the method was immunoSEQ multiplex PCR. The data show around 250,000 clones, over 12% seen once. Material for sequencing was naive CD4+ T cells from blood. The receptors were sampled from a woman aged 40 to 55 in good health.

V usage is TRBV5-1 and J usage is TRBJ2-3, with 8 bases matching TRBD2. J gave up 2 bases and V 7 bases, and 12 bases lay outside the gene matches. The CDR3 contains 16 residues. Germline V gives CDR1 SGHRS, CDR2 YFSETQ. The CDR3 loop reads CASRRVAGGNTDTQYF. In nucleotides, the CDR3 is TGCGCCAGCCGCCGGGTGGCGGGGGGAAACACAGATACGCAGTATTTT. The complete variable domain, with remaining parts taken from reference TRBV5-1 and TRBJ2-3, reads KAGVTQTPRYLIKTRGQQVTLSCSPISGHRSVSWYQQTPGQGLQFLFEYFSETQRNKGNFPGRFSGRQFSNSRSEMNVSTLELGDSALYLCASRRVAGGNTDTQYFGPGTRLTVL.

This clone showed up just a few times. V and J are TRBV9 and TRBJ1-1; D perhaps matches TRBD1 (6 bases). Trimming shortened V by 0 bases and J by 0 bases, and 9 bases separated the two germline ends. Looked up from germline, CDR1 is SGDLS and CDR2 is YYNGEE. The length of the CDR3 is 15 residues. The DNA of the CDR3 is TGTGCCAGCAGCGTAGCTGACAGGATGAACACTGAAGCTTTCTTT. Translating gives CASSVADRMNTEAFF. Full variable domain (missing parts from reference TRBV9 and TRBJ1-1): DSGVTQTPKHLITATGQRVTLRCSPRSGDLSVYWYQQSLDQGLQFLIQYYNGEERAKGNILERFSAQQFPDLHSELNLSSLELGDSALYFCASSVADRMNTEAFFGQGTRLTVV.

This chain connects TRBV5-4 to TRBJ2-7, with D perhaps matching TRBD2 (6 bases). Germline CDR1 reads SGHNT; CDR2 reads YYREEE (reference sequence). The V end was cut by 5 bases, the J end by 0 bases, with 12 bases between. The CDR3 extends over 14 amino acids. CDR3 nucleotide sequence: TGTGCCAGCAGTGGGGAGGCGTACTCCTACGAGCAGTACTTC. This codes for CASSGEAYSYEQYF.

This clone was recorded a few times. The CDR3 region is CASRPASEGKNIQYF. In nucleotides, the CDR3 is TGTGCCAGCCGCCCGGCTAGCGAGGGCAAAAACATTCAGTACTTC. V and J are TRBV7-2 and TRBJ2-4; D might be TRBD2 (6 bases). The CDR3 is 15 amino acids. V dropped 8 bases and J dropped 3 bases, with 17 bases sitting between them. Germline-derived CDR1 and CDR2 are SGHTA and FQGNSA.

The chain is built from TRBV7-8 and TRBJ2-1, with D perhaps TRBD1 (5 bases). V was pared by 5 bases and J by 7 bases, with 9 bases between. This CDR3 is built from 12 residues. Germline V gene data show CDR1 as SGHVS and CDR2 as FQNEAQ. CDR3: CASSRSGNEQFF. The DNA for the CDR3 is TGTGCCAGCAGCCGTTCAGGGAATGAGCAGTTCTTC.

This clone turned up a few times. V is TRBV5-1 and J is TRBJ2-5; 8 bases fit TRBD2. The closer fit of TRBJ2-7 to the DNA end suggests the J call may be wrong. This CDR3 has 15 residues. Germline V gene sequence: CDR1 SGHRS, CDR2 YFSETQ. CDR3 loop: CASSSRGGASYEQYF. CDR3 bases: TGCGCCAGCAGCTCCCGGGGGGGCGCGTCCTACGAGCAGTACTTC.

This clone was seen more than once but under ten times. This rearrangement joins TRBV29-1 to TRBJ1-5; tentative D call: TRBD1 (5 bases). The length of the CDR3 is 14 residues. The germline gives CDR1 SQVTM, CDR2 ANQGSEA. V dropped 7 bases and J dropped 3 bases, with 16 bases sitting between them. CDR3 residues: CSAFVPGDNQPQHF. DNA of the CDR3: TGCAGCGCTTTTGTACCGGGGGACAATCAGCCCCAGCATTTT. The full variable domain, completed using reference TRBV29-1 and TRBJ1-5, is SAVISQKPSRDICQRGTSLTIQCQVDSQVTMMFWYRQQPGQSLTLIATANQGSEATYESGFVIDKFPISRPNLTFSTLTVSNMSPEDSSIYLCSAFVPGDNQPQHFGDGTRLSIL.

In its sample, this clone was seen a few times. The chain uses TRBV11-2 and TRBJ1-5, with D unresolved. This CDR3 spans 13 amino acids. Per the germline V gene, CDR1 is SGHAT and CDR2 is FQNNGV. Trimming took 0 bases from V and 6 from J, leaving 6 bases between them. DNA of the CDR3: TGTGCCAGCAGCTTAGATCTTTCTCAGCCCCAGCATTTT. It codes for CASSLDLSQPQHF.

This chain links TRBV7-2 with TRBJ2-3; 10 positions match TRBD2. The V gene end was trimmed by 1 base and the J gene end by 5 bases; junction bases not matched to a gene: 9. The CDR3 is 17 residues long. Germline CDR1 SGHTA, CDR2 FQGNSA. The CDR3 bases are TGTGCCAGCAGCTTAGGGCTAGCGGGGGCTACCCGAGATACGCAGTATTTT. Translated, it gives CASSLGLAGATRDTQYF.

V and J are TRBV5-1 and TRBJ2-5; no firm D call. The J call may not be correct, given that the DNA end is closer to TRBJ2-7. This CDR3 contains 12 residues. The germline V gene has CDR1 SGHRS and CDR2 YFSETQ. CDR3 sequence (DNA): TGCGCCAGCAGAATGAGCTCCTACGAGCAGTACTTC. It encodes CASRMSSYEQYF.

This chain uses TRBV11-2 with TRBJ2-1, with TRBD2 matching over 8 bases. CDR1 SGHAT and CDR2 FQNNGV come from the germline V gene. J was trimmed by 9 bases and V by 5 bases; bases with no gene match: 18. CDR3 length: 17 residues. Written as DNA, the CDR3 is TGTGCCAGCAGCCGACCCGGACTAGCCGCCCCTGAGAGTGAGCAGTTCTTC. Protein sequence: CASSRPGLAAPESEQFF.

This clone was found a few times. The rearrangement links TRBV5-4 to TRBJ2-7, with 9 bases identical to TRBD2. CDR1 and CDR2 from the germline V gene are SGHNT and YYREEE (reference sequence). With V trimmed by 0 bases and J by 5 bases, 12 bases remained unmatched. This CDR3 contains 17 residues. The CDR3 region is CASSLGRVGTSLDEQYF. CDR3 nucleotide sequence: TGTGCCAGCAGCTTGGGTCGAGTGGGGACTAGCTTAGACGAGCAGTACTTC.

The J gene is TRBJ1-2, the V gene TRBV15; 7 bases line up with TRBD1. With V trimmed by 0 bases and J by 4 bases, 5 bases remained unmatched. There are 15 residues in the CDR3. The germline CDR1 and CDR2 sequences are LNHNV and YYDKDF (reference sequence). The CDR3 spells CATSRDFTGAYGYTF. The CDR3, as DNA: TGTGCCACCAGCAGAGATTTCACAGGGGCCTATGGCTACACCTTC.

The table lists this clone with a few counts. The chain joins TRBV7-2 to TRBJ2-4, with 7 bases that match TRBD2. V gave up 1 base and J gave up 7 bases; unmatched junction bases: 16. Germline-derived CDR1 and CDR2 are SGHTA and FQGNSA. The CDR3 sequence is 18 residues long. In DNA, the CDR3 is TGTGCCAGCAGCTTAGAGGTACTAGCGAACCACCTTGGGAACATTCAGTACTTC. This translates into CASSLEVLANHLGNIQYF.

This clone has just a few counts. V is TRBV6-6 and J is TRBJ1-2, with D possibly being TRBD1 (6 bases). CDR3 length: 16 residues. V lost 8 bases to trimming and J lost 1 base, with 20 bases between them. Per the germline V gene, CDR1 is MNHNY and CDR2 is SVGAGI (reference sequence). CDR3 in amino acids: CASRLLSDSFNYGYTF. DNA for the CDR3: TGTGCCAGCCGATTATTATCGGACAGTTTTAACTATGGCTACACCTTC.